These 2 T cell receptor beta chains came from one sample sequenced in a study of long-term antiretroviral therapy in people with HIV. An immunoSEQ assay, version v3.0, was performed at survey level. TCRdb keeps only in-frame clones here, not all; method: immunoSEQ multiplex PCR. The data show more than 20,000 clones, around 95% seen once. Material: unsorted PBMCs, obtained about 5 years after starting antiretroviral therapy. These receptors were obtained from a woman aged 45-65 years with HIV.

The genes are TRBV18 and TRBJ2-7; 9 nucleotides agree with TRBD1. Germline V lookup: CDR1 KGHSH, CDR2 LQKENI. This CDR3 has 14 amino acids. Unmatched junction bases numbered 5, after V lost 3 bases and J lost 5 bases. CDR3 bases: TGTGCCAGCTCACCCGGGACAGGGCGTGACGAGCAGTACTTC. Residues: CASSPGTGRDEQYF.

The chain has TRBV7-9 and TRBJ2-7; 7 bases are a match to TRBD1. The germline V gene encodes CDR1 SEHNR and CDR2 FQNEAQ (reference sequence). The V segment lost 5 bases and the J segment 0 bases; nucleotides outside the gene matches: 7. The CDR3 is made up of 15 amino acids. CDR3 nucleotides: TGTGCCAGCAGCCTGACCGGGACAGTCTCCTACGAGCAGTACTTC. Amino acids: CASSLTGTVSYEQYF.